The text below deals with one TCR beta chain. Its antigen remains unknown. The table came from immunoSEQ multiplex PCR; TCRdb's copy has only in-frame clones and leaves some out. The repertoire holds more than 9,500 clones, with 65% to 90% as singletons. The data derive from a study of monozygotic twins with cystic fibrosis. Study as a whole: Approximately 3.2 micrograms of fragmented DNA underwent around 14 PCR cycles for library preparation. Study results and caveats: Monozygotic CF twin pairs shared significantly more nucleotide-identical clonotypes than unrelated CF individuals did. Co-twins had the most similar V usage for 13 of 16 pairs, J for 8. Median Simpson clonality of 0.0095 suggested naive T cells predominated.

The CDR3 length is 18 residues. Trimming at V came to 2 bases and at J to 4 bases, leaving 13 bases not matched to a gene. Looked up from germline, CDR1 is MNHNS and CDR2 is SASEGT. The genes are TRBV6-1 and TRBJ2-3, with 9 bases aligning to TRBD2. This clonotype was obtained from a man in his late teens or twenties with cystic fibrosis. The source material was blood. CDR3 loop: CASSEPTQRREGPDTQYF. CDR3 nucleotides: TGTGCCAGCAGTGAACCAACCCAAAGGCGGGAGGGTCCAGATACGCAGTATTTT.